One and the same sample provided the 7 T cell receptor beta chains below, sequenced in a study of T-cell memory formation after mild COVID-19. MiXCR was run by TCRdb on the 5' RACE reads, yielding one entry per CDR3 protein. The table includes 40,000 to 55,000 distinct CDR3 sequences, 9% to 15% detected once. The sample was PBMCs or a T cell subset sorted from them (not recorded which). The receptors shown here come from a man aged 18 to 29 who had mild COVID-19 (a few samples of this study predate the infection). Cell type and time point are not known.

By share of the sample, this clonotype is medium-sized. The V gene is TRBV20-1, the J gene TRBJ1-1; D call uncertain. Germline V gene data show CDR1 as DFQATT and CDR2 as SNEGSKA (reference sequence). With 6 bases removed from V and 1 base from J, the gap between germline ends came to 12 bases. This CDR3 has 13 amino acids. The CDR3 nucleotides are TGCAGTGCCCCCAGTGTGGCGAACACTGAAGCTTTCTTT. As protein: CSAPSVANTEAFF.

This clonotype was picked up a small number of times. The CDR3 nucleotides read TGTGCCAGCACGTTCAGGCAACAAGAGACCCAGTACTTC. Protein sequence: CASTFRQQETQYF. V gene TRBV7-6 combines with J gene TRBJ2-5; no clear D. CDR1 and CDR2 from the germline V gene are SGHVS and FNYEAQ. Trimming pared 7 bases from V and 2 bases from J, leaving 11 bases between. CDR3 length: 13 amino acids.

The chain carries TRBV27 and TRBJ1-1, with 9 nucleotides matching TRBD1. V gave up 6 bases and J gave up 7 bases; unmatched junction bases: 9. Germline V lookup: CDR1 MNHEY, CDR2 SMNVEV (reference sequence). The CDR3 is 14 amino acids. CDR3 bases: TGTGCCAGCAGACCTCCGGGACAGGGTGGTGAAGCTTTCTTT. Its translation: CASRPPGQGGEAFF.

The genes are TRBV4-3 and TRBJ1-4; D remains ambiguous. V lost 8 bases to trimming and J lost 5 bases, with 9 bases between them. Germline V lookup: CDR1 LGHNA, CDR2 YSLEER. There are 12 residues in the CDR3. CDR3 sequence: CASGGMNEKLFF. For the CDR3, the DNA is TGCGCCAGCGGAGGGATGAATGAAAAACTGTTTTTT.

The chain links TRBV7-2 to TRBJ1-3; D remains unclear. V lost 2 bases and J 8 bases, leaving 16 bases between the germline ends. Germline CDR1 SGHTA, CDR2 FQGNSA. There are 15 residues in the CDR3. CDR3 amino acids: CASSLFLGVVDTIYF. Here the CDR3 DNA reads TGTGCCAGCAGCTTATTCCTTGGGGTGGTGGACACCATATATTTT.

This clonotype has just a few counts. The V and J genes are TRBV2 and TRBJ2-3; unclear D gene. V was shortened by 7 bases and J by 3 bases, with 14 bases between the two germline ends. Per germline, CDR1 SNHLY and CDR2 FYNNEI. This CDR3 is built from 14 residues. The CDR3: CASKRAYTTDTQYF. CDR3 DNA sequence: TGTGCCAGCAAACGAGCCTATACAACAGATACGCAGTATTTT.

This clonotype was picked up a small number of times. This chain joins TRBV4-1 and TRBJ2-7; the D is unclear. V was clipped by 0 bases and J by 4 bases, with 4 bases between them. The germline CDR1 and CDR2 sequences are MGHRA and YSYEKL. The CDR3 consists of 12 residues. This CDR3 is CASSQDVYEQYF. CDR3 nucleotides: TGCGCCAGCAGCCAAGACGTATACGAGCAGTACTTC.